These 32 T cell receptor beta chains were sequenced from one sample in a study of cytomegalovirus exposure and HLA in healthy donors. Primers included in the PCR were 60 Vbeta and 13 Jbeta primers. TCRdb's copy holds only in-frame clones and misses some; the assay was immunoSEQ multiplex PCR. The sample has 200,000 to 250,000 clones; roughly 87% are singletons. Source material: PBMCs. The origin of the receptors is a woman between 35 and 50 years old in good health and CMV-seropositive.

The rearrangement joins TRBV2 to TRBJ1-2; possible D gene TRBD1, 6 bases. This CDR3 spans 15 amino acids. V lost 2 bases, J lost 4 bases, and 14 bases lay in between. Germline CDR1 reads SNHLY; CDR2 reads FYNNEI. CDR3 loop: CASSEKRSRGYGYTF. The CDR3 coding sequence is TGTGCCAGCAGTGAAAAAAGGAGCAGGGGCTATGGCTACACCTTC.

CDR3 protein: CASSSWGGEGTQYF. The CDR3 DNA reads TGTGCCAGCAGCTCATGGGGAGGGGAGGGGACCCAGTACTTC. The chain has TRBV7-3 and TRBJ2-5, with 7 bases that match TRBD2. The CDR3 extends over 14 amino acids. From germline, CDR1 is SGHTA and CDR2 FQGTGA. The V and J ends lost 4 bases and 7 bases, in that order; junction bases with no gene match: 9.

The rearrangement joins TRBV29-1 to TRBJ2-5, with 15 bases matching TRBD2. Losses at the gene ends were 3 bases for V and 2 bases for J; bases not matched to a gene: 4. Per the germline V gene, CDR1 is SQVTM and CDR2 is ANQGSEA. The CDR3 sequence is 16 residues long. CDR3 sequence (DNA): TGCAGCGTTGAGGGACTAGCGGGGGGTATACAAGAGACCCAGTACTTC. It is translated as CSVEGLAGGIQETQYF.

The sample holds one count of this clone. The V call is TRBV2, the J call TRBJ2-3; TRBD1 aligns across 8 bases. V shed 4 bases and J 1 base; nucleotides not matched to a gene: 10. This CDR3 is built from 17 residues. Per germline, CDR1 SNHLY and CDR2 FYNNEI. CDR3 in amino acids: CASSGDRRSVGTDTQYF. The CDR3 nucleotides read TGTGCCAGCAGTGGGGACAGGCGGTCTGTGGGCACAGATACGCAGTATTTT.

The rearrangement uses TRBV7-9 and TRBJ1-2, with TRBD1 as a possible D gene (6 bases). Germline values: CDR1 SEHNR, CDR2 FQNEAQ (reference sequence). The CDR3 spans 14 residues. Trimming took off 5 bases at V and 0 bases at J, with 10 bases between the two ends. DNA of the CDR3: TGTGCCAGCAGCGGTAGGACAGCTAACTATGGCTACACCTTC. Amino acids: CASSGRTANYGYTF.

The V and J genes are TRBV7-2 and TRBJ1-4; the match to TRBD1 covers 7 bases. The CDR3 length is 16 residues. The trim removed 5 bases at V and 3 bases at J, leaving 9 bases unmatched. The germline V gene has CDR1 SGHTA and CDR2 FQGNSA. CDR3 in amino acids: CASSHPNRGANEKLFF. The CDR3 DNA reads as TGTGCCAGCAGCCACCCGAACAGGGGTGCTAATGAAAAACTGTTTTTT.

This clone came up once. CDR3 DNA: TGTGCCAGCAGTGTTGGGACAGGGGGCTACAATGAGCAGTTCTTC. Translation: CASSVGTGGYNEQFF. This chain links TRBV25-1 with TRBJ2-1, with 11 bases identical to TRBD1. V shed 4 bases and J 3 bases; nucleotides not matched to a gene: 2. The CDR3 runs to 15 residues. CDR1 and CDR2 from the germline V gene are MGHDK and SYGVNS.

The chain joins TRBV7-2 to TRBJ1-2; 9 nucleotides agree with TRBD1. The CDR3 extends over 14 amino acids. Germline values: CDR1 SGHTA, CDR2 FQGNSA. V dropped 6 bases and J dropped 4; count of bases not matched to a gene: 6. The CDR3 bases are TGTGCCAGCAGAAGACTACAGGGGGCCTATGGCTACACCTTC. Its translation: CASRRLQGAYGYTF.

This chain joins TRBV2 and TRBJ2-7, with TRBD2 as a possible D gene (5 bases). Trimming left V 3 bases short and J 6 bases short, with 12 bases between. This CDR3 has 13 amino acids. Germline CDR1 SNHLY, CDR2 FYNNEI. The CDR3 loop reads CASSDLGVIEQYF. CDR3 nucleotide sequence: TGTGCCAGCAGTGACCTCGGGGTTATCGAGCAGTACTTC.

CDR3 sequence (DNA): TGTGCCAGCAGCCAACGACCCGGACAGGGGGCAGGGAACACTGAAGCTTTCTTT. Residues: CASSQRPGQGAGNTEAFF. The chain combines TRBV4-2 with TRBJ1-1; 11 bases fit TRBD1. The germline V gene has CDR1 LGHNA and CDR2 YNFKEQ. The trim removed 2 bases at V and 1 base at J, leaving 9 bases unmatched. This CDR3 region has 18 residues.

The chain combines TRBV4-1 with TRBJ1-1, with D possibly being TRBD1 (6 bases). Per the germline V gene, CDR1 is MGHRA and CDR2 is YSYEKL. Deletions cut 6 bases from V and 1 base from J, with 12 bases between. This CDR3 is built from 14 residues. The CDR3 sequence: CASRSGTQNTEAFF. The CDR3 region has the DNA TGCGCCAGCAGGTCCGGGACACAGAACACTGAAGCTTTCTTT.

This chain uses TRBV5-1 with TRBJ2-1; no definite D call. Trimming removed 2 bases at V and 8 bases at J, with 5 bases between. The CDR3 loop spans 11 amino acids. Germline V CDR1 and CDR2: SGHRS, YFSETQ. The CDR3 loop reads CASSFGHEQFF. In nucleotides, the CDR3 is TGCGCCAGCAGCTTTGGCCATGAGCAGTTCTTC.

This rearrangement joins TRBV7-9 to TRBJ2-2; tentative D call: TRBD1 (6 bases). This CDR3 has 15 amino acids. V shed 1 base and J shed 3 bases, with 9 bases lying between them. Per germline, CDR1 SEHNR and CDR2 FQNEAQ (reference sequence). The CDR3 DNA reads TGTGCCAGCAGCTTAGGGACAGACTACACCGGGGAGCTGTTTTTT. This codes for CASSLGTDYTGELFF.

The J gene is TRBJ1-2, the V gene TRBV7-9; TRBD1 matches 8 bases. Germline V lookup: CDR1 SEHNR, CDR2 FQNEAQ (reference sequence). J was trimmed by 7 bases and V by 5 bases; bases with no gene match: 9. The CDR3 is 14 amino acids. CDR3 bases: TGTGCCAGCAGCCGGGCAGGGGGCCGAGGTGGCTACACCTTC. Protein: CASSRAGGRGGYTF.

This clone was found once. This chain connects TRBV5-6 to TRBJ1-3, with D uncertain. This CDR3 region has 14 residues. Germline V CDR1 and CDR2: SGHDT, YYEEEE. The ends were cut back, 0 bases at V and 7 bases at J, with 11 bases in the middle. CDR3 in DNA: TGTGCCAGCAGCTTGGGGTATGGAGGTAACACCATATATTTT. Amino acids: CASSLGYGGNTIYF.

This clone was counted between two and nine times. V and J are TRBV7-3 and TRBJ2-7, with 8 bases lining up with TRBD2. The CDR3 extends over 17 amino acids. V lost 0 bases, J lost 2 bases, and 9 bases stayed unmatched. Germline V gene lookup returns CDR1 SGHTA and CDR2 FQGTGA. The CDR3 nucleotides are TGTGCCAGCAGCTTAACGGGGGAAGCGGGAGTGGCCTACGAGCAGTACTTC. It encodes CASSLTGEAGVAYEQYF.

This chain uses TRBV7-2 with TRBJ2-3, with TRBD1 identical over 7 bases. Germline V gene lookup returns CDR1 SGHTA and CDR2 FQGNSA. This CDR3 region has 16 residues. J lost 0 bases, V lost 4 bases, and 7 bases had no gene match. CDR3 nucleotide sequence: TGTGCCAGCAGCTCCCGACAGGGATCTAGCACAGATACGCAGTATTTT. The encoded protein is CASSSRQGSSTDTQYF.

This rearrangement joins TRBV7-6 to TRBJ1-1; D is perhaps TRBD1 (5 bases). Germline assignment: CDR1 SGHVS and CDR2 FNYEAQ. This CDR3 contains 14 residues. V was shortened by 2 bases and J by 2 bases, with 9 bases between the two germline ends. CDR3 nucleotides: TGTGCCAGCAGCTTACAGGGTTCAAACACTGAAGCTTTCTTT. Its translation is CASSLQGSNTEAFF. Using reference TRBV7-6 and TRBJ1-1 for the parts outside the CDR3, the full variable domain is GAGVSQSPRYKVTKRGQDVALRCDPISGHVSLYWYRQALGQGPEFLTYFNYEAQQDKSGLPNDRFSAERPEGSISTLTIQRTEQRDSAMYRCASSLQGSNTEAFFGQGTRLTVV.

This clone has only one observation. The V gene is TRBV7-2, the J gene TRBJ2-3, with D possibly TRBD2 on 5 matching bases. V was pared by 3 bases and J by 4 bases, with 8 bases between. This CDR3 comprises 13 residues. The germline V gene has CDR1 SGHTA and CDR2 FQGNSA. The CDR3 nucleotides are TGTGCCAGCAGCTTGAGGGTGCCAGATACGCAGTATTTT. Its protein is CASSLRVPDTQYF.

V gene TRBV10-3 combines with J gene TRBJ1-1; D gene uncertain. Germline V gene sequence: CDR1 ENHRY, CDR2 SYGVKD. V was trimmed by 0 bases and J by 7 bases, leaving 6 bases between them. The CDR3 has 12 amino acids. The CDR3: CAISESAGEAFF. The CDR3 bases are TGTGCCATCAGTGAGTCGGCAGGTGAAGCTTTCTTT.

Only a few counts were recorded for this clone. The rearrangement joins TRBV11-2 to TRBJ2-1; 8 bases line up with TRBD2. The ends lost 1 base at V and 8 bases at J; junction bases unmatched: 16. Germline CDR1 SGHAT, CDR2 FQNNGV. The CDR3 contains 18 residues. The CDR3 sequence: CASSLGLWASGSGDEQFF. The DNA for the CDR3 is TGTGCCAGCAGCTTAGGGTTATGGGCTAGCGGGTCGGGGGATGAGCAGTTCTTC. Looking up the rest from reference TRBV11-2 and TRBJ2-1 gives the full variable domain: EAGVAQSPRYKIIEKRQSVAFWCNPISGHATLYWYQQILGQGPKLLIQFQNNGVVDDSQLPKDRFSAERLKGVDSTLKIQPAKLEDSAVYLCASSLGLWASGSGDEQFFGPGTRLTVL.

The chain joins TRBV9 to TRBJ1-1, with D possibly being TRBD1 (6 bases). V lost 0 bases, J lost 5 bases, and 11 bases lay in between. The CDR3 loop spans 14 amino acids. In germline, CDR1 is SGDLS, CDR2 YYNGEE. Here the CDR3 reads CASSVDRDRTEAFF. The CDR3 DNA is TGTGCCAGCAGCGTAGATCGAGACAGGACTGAAGCTTTCTTT.

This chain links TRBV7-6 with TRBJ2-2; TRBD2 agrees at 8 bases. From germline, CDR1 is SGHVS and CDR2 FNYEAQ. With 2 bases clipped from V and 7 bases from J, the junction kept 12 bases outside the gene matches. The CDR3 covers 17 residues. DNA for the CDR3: TGTGCCAGCAGCTTATCCTTCGTTAGCGGGACGGGCGGGGAGCTGTTTTTT. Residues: CASSLSFVSGTGGELFF.

This chain's CDR3 is CASTGASGNNEQFF. In nucleotides, the CDR3 is TGTGCCAGCACTGGGGCTAGCGGCAACAATGAGCAGTTCTTC. The rearrangement joins TRBV6-6 to TRBJ2-1, with 7 bases matching TRBD2. Germline lookup yields CDR1 MNHNY and CDR2 SVGAGI (reference sequence). The junction had 8 bases not matched to a gene; V was cut back by 7 bases and J by 5 bases. The CDR3 extends over 14 amino acids.

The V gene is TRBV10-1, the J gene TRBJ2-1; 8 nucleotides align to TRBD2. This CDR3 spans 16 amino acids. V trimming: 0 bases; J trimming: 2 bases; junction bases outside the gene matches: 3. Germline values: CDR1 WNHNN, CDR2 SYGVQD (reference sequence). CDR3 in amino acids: CASSESTGRAYNEQFF. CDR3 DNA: TGCGCCAGCAGTGAGTCGACCGGGAGGGCCTACAATGAGCAGTTCTTC.

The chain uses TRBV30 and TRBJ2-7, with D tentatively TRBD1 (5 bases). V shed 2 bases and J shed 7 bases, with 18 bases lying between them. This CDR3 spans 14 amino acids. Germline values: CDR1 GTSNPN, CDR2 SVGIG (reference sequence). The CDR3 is CAWSKRLGRAEQYF. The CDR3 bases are TGTGCCTGGAGTAAGAGACTCGGCAGGGCTGAGCAGTACTTC.

CDR3 sequence reads: CASSASVVSTDTQYF. The CDR3 region has the DNA TGTGCCAGCAGTGCTAGCGTGGTTAGCACAGATACGCAGTATTTT. V gene TRBV7-3 combines with J gene TRBJ2-3, with TRBD2 as a possible D gene (6 bases). Germline V gene sequence: CDR1 SGHTA, CDR2 FQGTGA. The CDR3 length is 15 residues. Between the trimmed V and J ends, which lost 6 bases and 0 bases, there was a span of 13 bases.

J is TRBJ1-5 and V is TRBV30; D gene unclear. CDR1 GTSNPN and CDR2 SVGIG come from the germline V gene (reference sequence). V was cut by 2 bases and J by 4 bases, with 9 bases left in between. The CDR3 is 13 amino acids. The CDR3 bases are TGTGCCTGGAGTCCGGGGAGGAATCAGCCCCAGCATTTT. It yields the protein CAWSPGRNQPQHF.

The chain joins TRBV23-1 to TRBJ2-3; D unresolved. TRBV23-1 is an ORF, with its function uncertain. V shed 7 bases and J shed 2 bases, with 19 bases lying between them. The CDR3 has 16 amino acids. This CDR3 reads CASTSQKCRLTDTQYF. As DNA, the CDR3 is TGCGCCAGCACCTCCCAAAAGTGCAGACTCACAGATACGCAGTATTTT.

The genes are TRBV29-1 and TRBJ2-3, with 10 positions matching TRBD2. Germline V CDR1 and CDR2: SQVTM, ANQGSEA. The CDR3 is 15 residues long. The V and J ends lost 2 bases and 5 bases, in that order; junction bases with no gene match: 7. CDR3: CSVETSGAPGDTQYF. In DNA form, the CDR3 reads TGCAGCGTTGAAACTAGCGGGGCCCCTGGAGATACGCAGTATTTT.

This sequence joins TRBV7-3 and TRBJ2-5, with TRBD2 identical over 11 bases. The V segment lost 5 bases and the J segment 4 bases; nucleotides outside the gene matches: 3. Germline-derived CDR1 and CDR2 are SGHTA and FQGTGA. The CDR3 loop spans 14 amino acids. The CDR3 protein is CASSRGLAGETQYF. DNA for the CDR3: TGTGCCAGCAGCCGAGGACTAGCGGGAGAGACCCAGTACTTC.

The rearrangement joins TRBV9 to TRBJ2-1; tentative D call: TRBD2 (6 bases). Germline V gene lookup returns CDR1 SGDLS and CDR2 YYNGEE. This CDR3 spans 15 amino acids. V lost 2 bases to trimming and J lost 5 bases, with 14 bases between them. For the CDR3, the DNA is TGTGCCAGCAGCGTCTTTCCGGGACTCCACAATGAGCAGTTCTTC. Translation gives CASSVFPGLHNEQFF.